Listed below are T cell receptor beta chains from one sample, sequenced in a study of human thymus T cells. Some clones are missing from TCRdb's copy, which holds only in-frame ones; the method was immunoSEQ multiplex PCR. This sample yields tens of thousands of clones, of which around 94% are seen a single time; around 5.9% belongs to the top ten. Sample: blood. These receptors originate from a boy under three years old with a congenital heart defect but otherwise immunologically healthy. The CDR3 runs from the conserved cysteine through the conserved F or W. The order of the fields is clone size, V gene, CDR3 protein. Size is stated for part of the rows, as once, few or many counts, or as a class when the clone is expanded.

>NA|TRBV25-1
CASSATGSNQPQHF
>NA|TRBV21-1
CASSKRQGKGNEKLFF
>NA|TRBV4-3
CASSQWLYSLTGGPSSGNTIYF
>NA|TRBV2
CASSGTANYGYTF
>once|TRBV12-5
CASFRGSEQYF
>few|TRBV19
CASSRRVGTEAFF
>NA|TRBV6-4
CASSDSVLIEEYF
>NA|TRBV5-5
CASSLGVNTGELFF
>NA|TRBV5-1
CASSVFPGGNTIYF
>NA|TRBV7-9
CASSDGTSGILFF
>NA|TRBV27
CASRTSGGAGTGELFF
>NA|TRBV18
CASSPGHQETQYF
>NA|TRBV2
CASAPDPRTPDTQYF
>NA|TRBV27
CATLGARDEQFF
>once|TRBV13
CASSLGRSHRETQYF
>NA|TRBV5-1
CASSSDLLSTDTQYF
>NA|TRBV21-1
CASSKDFTGGATDTQYF
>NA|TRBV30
CAWSRGPGGENIQYF
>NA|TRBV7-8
CASSRGQPGQGNIPYEQYF
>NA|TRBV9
CASSRPRGKYSYEQYF
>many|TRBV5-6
CASSSQASGANVLTF
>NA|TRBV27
CASSTGSTDTQYF
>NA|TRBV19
CASNSRDRVTYGYTF
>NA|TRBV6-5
CASSYLTDEKLFF
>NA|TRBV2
CASILAGGYEQYF
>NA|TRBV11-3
CASSFLGWGTGHMNTEAFF
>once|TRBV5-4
CASSLELGNREQFF
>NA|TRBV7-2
CASSLVPSGGADTQYF
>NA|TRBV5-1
CASSPRAGSSYEQYF